This T cell receptor (beta chain) is from a study of shared clonotypes between healthy human individuals. J was trimmed by 4 bases and V by 4 bases; bases with no gene match: 6. CDR1 LNHDA and CDR2 SQIVND come from the germline V gene (reference sequence). CDR3 length: 15 amino acids. Deep was the level used in running the assay. Generated by immunoSEQ multiplex PCR, the TCRdb table keeps only in-frame clones and is missing some. The repertoire consists of approximately 600,000 clones, with approximately 95% occurring once and the leading ten covering 0.095% to 0.14%. CD8 cells regarded as naive lacked CD45RO, were positively chosen for CCR7, and omitted terminally differentiated effector memory CD45RA+ cells.

This receptor was taken from a woman aged 25 to 45 in good health. The V gene is TRBV19, the J gene TRBJ2-1, with 8 bases lining up with TRBD2. Sequenced input: naive CD8+ T cells sorted from blood. The CDR3 DNA reads TGTGCCAGTAGTAGACCTCGGGAGGGTTACAATGAGCAGTTCTTC. Its translation is CASSRPREGYNEQFF.